This entry lists 13 T cell receptor beta chains sequenced from one sample in a study of glioma-infiltrating T cells after dendritic cell vaccination. Sequencing was performed with immunoSEQ multiplex PCR; in TCRdb, only in-frame clones are kept and a portion is missing. The sample carries about 92,000 clones, about nine tenths recorded once. The material sequenced was blood, taken before dendritic cell vaccination. The receptors stem from a human donor with glioblastoma.

This rearrangement joins TRBV7-9 to TRBJ2-3; 11 bases are shared with TRBD2. The trim removed 5 bases at V and 2 bases at J, leaving 3 bases unmatched. The CDR3 spans 15 residues. Germline V lookup: CDR1 SEHNR, CDR2 FQNEAQ (reference sequence). The CDR3 DNA is TGTGCCAGCAGCCAACTAGCGGGGGTCACAGATACGCAGTATTTT. Amino acids: CASSQLAGVTDTQYF.

V and J are TRBV16 and TRBJ2-7; perhaps TRBD1 as D (6 bases). The CDR3 has 14 residues. Trimming took off 0 bases at V and 1 base at J, with 7 bases between the two ends. The V gene's germline CDR1 is KGHSY and CDR2 FQNENV. The CDR3 nucleotides are TGTGCCAGCAGCCAATCGACAGGTTCCTACGAGCAGTACTTC. It encodes CASSQSTGSYEQYF.

The genes are TRBV27 and TRBJ2-1, with 16 positions matching TRBD2. The J segment lost 7 bases and the V segment lost 8 bases, leaving 11 bases of the junction unmatched. Germline CDR1 and CDR2: MNHEY and SMNVEV (reference sequence). The CDR3 runs 17 residues. The CDR3 protein is CASVGTSGRASLNEQFF. CDR3 in DNA: TGTGCCAGCGTGGGGACTAGCGGGAGGGCCTCGTTAAATGAGCAGTTCTTC.

This CDR3 reads CASSQVRVDNEQFF. CDR3 coding DNA: TGCGCCAGCAGCCAAGTGAGGGTCGACAATGAGCAGTTCTTC. This chain joins TRBV4-3 and TRBJ2-1, with D perhaps matching TRBD2 (5 bases). The CDR3 runs to 14 residues. The V gene lost 1 base and the J gene lost 5 bases, with 9 bases spanning the gap. The germline gives CDR1 LGHNA, CDR2 YSLEER.

The J gene is TRBJ2-5, the V gene TRBV14; D is undetermined. There are 13 residues in the CDR3. V was pared by 4 bases and J by 4 bases, with 10 bases between. Germline CDR1 reads SGHDN; CDR2 reads FVKESK. CDR3 sequence (DNA): TGTGCCAGCAGCCGGAGTACCGTAGAGACCCAGTACTTC. Protein: CASSRSTVETQYF.

This chain uses TRBV28 with TRBJ2-2; D is perhaps TRBD1 (5 bases). With 6 bases removed from V and 6 bases from J, the gap between germline ends came to 23 bases. CDR3 length: 17 residues. Germline assignment: CDR1 MDHEN and CDR2 SYDVKM. CDR3 coding DNA: TGTGCCAGCAGGTCCCTCGTGGACAACGTGGTTGCCGGGGAGCTGTTTTTT. It codes for CASRSLVDNVVAGELFF.

This clone turned up a few times. The chain has TRBV28 and TRBJ2-3; D is unresolved. Trimming took off 4 bases at V and 0 bases at J, with 11 bases between the two ends. In germline, CDR1 is MDHEN, CDR2 SYDVKM. This CDR3 spans 15 amino acids. Here the CDR3 DNA reads TGTGCCAGCAGTTCAATGCAGACTAGCACAGATACGCAGTATTTT. Translated: CASSSMQTSTDTQYF.

This chain joins TRBV19 and TRBJ1-5; D gene ambiguous. V lost 1 base to trimming and J lost 2 bases, with 12 bases between them. The V gene's germline CDR1 is LNHDA and CDR2 SQIVND (reference sequence). This CDR3 spans 16 amino acids. The CDR3: CASSIGEVRGNQPQHF. DNA for the CDR3: TGTGCCAGTAGTATAGGAGAGGTTCGGGGCAATCAGCCCCAGCATTTT.

This clone was counted between two and nine times. V usage is TRBV19 and J usage is TRBJ1-4; 9 bases line up with TRBD1. CDR3 length: 16 residues. Germline assignment: CDR1 LNHDA and CDR2 SQIVND (reference sequence). V shed 6 bases and J 8 bases; nucleotides not matched to a gene: 13. The CDR3 reads CASRHGIGQGREKLFF. CDR3 bases: TGTGCCAGTAGGCATGGGATCGGACAGGGGCGCGAAAAACTGTTTTTT.

The genes are TRBV9 and TRBJ2-7, with D possibly TRBD2 on 6 matching bases. This CDR3 spans 15 amino acids. Trimming stripped 4 bases from V and 0 bases from J, with 14 bases between. Germline V gene lookup returns CDR1 SGDLS and CDR2 YYNGEE. The CDR3 sequence is CASSPGRDFSYEQYF. CDR3 in DNA: TGTGCCAGCAGCCCGGGCAGGGACTTCTCCTACGAGCAGTACTTC.

The CDR3 sequence: CASRATRSSYNEQFF. CDR3 nucleotide sequence: TGTGCCAGCAGAGCTACTCGGAGCTCCTACAATGAGCAGTTCTTC. V gene TRBV2 combines with J gene TRBJ2-1; D unresolved. Looked up from germline, CDR1 is SNHLY and CDR2 is FYNNEI. CDR3 size: 15 residues. The ends were cut back, 6 bases at V and 0 bases at J, with 12 bases in the middle.

In its sample, this clone is medium-sized. V is TRBV7-2 and J is TRBJ2-7; 7 bases fit TRBD2. Germline V gene data show CDR1 as SGHTA and CDR2 as FQGNSA. Trimming removed 4 bases from V and 0 bases from J; junction bases left unmatched: 6. This CDR3 comprises 15 residues. This chain's CDR3 is CASSYREVSSYEQYF. CDR3 nucleotides: TGTGCCAGCAGCTACCGGGAGGTTAGCTCCTACGAGCAGTACTTC.

The chain couples TRBV4-1 to TRBJ2-3; D is possibly TRBD2 (5 bases). CDR1 is MGHRA and CDR2 is YSYEKL in the germline V gene. The CDR3 runs to 17 residues. The V end lost 1 base, the J end lost 2 bases, and 16 bases lay between the germline ends. CDR3 DNA: TGCGCCAGCAGCCAAGGTGGAGGACGGGGTCACACAGATACGCAGTATTTT. This translates into CASSQGGGRGHTDTQYF.